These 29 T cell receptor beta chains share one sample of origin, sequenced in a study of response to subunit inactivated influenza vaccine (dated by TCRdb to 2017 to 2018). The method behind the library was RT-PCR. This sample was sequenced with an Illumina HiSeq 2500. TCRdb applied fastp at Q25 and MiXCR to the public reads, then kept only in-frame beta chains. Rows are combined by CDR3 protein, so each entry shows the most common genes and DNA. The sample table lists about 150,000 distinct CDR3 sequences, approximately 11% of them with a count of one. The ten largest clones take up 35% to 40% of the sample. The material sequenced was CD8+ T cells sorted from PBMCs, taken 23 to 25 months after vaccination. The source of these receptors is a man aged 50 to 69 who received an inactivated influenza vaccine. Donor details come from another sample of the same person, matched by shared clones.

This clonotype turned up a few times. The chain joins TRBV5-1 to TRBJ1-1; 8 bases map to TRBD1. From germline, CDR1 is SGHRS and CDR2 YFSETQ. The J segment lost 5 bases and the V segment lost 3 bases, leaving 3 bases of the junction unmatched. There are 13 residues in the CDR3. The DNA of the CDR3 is TGCGCCAGCAGCTCGCAGGGGGCGACTGAAGCTTTCTTT. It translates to CASSSQGATEAFF.

The CDR3: CASSQVISSNTEAFF. The CDR3 DNA sequence: TGCGCCAGCAGCCAAGTCATCTCCTCGAACACTGAAGCTTTCTTT. This chain uses TRBV4-3 with TRBJ1-1, with D unresolved. Trimming cost V 1 base and J 1 base, with 10 bases left between them. The CDR3 extends over 15 amino acids. Germline-derived CDR1 and CDR2 are LGHNA and YSLEER.

CDR3 DNA sequence: TGTGCCAGCAGCAAAAGGGACAGCCGCTTCATCCGAAGACTAGCCAAAAACATTCAGTACTTC. This encodes CASSKRDSRFIRRLAKNIQYF. The J gene is TRBJ2-4, the V gene TRBV21-1; the table's D call of TRBD1 was not tested on the DNA. TRBV21-1 is a documented pseudogene. The CDR3 loop spans 21 amino acids.

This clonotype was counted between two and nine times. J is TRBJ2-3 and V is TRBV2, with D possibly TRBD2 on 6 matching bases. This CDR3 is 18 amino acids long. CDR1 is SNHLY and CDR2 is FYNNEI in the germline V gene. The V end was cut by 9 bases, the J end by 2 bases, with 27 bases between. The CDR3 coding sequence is TGTGCCAGAGTCACCCGGGCTATGGCGGGGAAAGCCACAGATACGCAGTATTTT. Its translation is CARVTRAMAGKATDTQYF.

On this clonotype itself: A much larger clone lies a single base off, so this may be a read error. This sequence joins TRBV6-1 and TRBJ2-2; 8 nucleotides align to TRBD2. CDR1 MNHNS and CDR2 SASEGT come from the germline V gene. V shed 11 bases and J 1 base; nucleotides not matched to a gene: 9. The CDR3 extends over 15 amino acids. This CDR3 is CALMRGVRNTGELFF. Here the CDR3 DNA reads TGTGCCCTTATGCGGGGGGTGCGGAACACCGGGGAGCTGTTTTTT.

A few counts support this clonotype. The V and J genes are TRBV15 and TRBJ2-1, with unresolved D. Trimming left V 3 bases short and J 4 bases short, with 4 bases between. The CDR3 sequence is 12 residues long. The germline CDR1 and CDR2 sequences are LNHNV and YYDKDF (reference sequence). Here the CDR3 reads CATSSGYNEQFF. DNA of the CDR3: TGTGCCACCAGCAGCGGGTACAATGAGCAGTTCTTC.

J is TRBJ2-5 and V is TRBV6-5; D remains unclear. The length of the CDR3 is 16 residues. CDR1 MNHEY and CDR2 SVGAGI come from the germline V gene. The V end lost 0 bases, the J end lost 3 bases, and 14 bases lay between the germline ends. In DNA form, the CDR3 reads TGTGCCAGCAGTTACTCTCCGGCCTCGATGGAAGAGACCCAGTACTTC. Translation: CASSYSPASMEETQYF.

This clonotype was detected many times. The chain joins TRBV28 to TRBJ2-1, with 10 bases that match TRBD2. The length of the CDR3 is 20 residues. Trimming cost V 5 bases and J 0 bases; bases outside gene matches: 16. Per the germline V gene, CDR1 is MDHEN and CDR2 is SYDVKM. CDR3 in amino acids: CASSGLAGGRRLSSYNEQFF. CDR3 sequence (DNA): TGTGCCAGCAGTGGATTAGCGGGAGGCCGTCGATTAAGCTCCTACAATGAGCAGTTCTTC.

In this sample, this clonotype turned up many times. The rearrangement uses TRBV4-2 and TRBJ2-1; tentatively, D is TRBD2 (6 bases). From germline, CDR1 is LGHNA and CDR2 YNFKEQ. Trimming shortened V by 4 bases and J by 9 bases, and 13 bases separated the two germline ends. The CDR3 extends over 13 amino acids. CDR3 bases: TGTGCCAGCAGCCCCGGGGGATCGGTTGAGCAGTTCTTC. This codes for CASSPGGSVEQFF.

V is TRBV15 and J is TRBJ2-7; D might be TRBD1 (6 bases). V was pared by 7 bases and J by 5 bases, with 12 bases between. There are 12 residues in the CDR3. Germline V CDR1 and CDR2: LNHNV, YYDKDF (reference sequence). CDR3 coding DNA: TGTGCCACCACCACAACAGGGAACGAGCAGTACTTC. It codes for CATTTTGNEQYF.

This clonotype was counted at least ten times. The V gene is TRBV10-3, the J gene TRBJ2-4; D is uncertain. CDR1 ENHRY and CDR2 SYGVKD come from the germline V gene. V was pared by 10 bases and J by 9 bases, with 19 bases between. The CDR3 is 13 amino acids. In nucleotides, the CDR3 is TGTGCCACCTTGGACGGTGGGGTGGGCATTCAGTACTTC. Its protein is CATLDGGVGIQYF.

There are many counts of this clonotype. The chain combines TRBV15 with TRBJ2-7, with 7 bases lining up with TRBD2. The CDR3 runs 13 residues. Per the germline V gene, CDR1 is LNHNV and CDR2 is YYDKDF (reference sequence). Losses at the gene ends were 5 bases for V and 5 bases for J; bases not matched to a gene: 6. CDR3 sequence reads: CATSPRGGDEQYF. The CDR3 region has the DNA TGTGCCACCAGCCCCCGGGGAGGGGACGAGCAGTACTTC.

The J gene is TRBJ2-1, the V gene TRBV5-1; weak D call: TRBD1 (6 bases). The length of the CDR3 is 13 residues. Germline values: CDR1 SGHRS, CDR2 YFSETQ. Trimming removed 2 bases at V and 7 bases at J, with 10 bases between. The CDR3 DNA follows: TGCGCCAGCAGCTTCACAGGGACGAATGAGCAGTTCTTC. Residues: CASSFTGTNEQFF.

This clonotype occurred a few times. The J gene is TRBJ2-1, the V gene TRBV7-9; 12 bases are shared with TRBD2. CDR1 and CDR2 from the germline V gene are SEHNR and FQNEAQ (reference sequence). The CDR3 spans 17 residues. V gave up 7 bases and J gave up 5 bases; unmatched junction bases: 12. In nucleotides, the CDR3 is TGTGCCAGCACCTCCAGCCGACTAGCGGGAGTTCACAATGAGCAGTTCTTC. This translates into CASTSSRLAGVHNEQFF.

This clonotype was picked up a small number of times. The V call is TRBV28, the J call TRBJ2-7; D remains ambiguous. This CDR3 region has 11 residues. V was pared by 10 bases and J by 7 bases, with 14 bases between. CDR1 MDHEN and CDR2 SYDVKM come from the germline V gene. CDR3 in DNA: TGTGCCACCGCAGAAAACGGAGAGCAGTACTTC. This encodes CATAENGEQYF.

The CDR3 loop reads CASSSRAGDRGPDTQYF. The CDR3 DNA follows: TGTGCCAGCAGCTCCAGGGCGGGGGACAGGGGGCCAGATACGCAGTATTTT. The gene calls are TRBV7-9 and TRBJ2-3; 12 nucleotides match TRBD1. V shed 4 bases, J shed 4 bases, and the junction held 9 bases outside the gene matches. CDR3 length: 17 amino acids. Per the germline V gene, CDR1 is SEHNR and CDR2 is FQNEAQ (reference sequence).

CDR3 residues: CATSPEGGAAYGYTF. CDR3 coding DNA: TGTGCCACCAGCCCAGAGGGTGGGGCGGCCTATGGCTACACCTTC. The chain has TRBV15 and TRBJ1-2, with a tentative D call TRBD1 (5 bases). V was clipped by 5 bases and J by 4 bases, with 17 bases between them. This CDR3 spans 15 amino acids. The germline V gene encodes CDR1 LNHNV and CDR2 YYDKDF (reference sequence). The entire variable domain, with the rest obtained from reference TRBV15 and TRBJ1-2, is as follows: DAMVIQNPRYQVTQFGKPVTLSCSQTLNHNVMYWYQQKSSQAPKLLFHYYDKDFNNEADTPDNFQSRRPNTSFCFLDIRSPGLGDTAMYLCATSPEGGAAYGYTFGSGTRLTVV.

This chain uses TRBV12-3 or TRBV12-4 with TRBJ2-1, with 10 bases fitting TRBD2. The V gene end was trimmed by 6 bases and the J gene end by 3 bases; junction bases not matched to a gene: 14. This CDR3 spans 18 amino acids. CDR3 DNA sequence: TGTGCCAGCAGCAGTACGGGACTTACTAGCGGGAACTACAATGAGCAGTTCTTC. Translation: CASSSTGLTSGNYNEQFF.

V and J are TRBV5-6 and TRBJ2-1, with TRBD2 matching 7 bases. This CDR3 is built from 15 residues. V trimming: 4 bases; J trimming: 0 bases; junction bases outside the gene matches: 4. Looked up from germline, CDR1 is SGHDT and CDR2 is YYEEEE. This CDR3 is CASSGGLTSYNEQFF. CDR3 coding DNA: TGTGCCAGCAGCGGGGGACTAACCTCCTACAATGAGCAGTTCTTC.

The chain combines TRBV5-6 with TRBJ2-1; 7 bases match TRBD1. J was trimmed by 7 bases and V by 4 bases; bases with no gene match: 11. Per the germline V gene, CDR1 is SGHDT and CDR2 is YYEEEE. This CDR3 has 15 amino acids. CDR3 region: CASSALQGFGNEQFF. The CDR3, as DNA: TGTGCCAGCAGCGCGCTACAGGGGTTCGGGAATGAGCAGTTCTTC.

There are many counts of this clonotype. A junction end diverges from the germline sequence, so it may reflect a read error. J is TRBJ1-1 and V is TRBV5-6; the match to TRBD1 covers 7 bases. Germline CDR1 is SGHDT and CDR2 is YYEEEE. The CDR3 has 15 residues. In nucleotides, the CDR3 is TGTGCGAGCAGGGGGAAACTGGGGAGGAACACTGAAGCTTTCTTT. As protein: CASRGKLGRNTEAFF.

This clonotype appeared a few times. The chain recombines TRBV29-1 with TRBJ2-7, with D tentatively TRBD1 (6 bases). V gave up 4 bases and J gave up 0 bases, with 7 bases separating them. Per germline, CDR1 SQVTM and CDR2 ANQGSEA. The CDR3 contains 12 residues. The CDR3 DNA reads TGCAGCGTTGTGGACAGCTCCTACGAGCAGTACTTC. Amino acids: CSVVDSSYEQYF.

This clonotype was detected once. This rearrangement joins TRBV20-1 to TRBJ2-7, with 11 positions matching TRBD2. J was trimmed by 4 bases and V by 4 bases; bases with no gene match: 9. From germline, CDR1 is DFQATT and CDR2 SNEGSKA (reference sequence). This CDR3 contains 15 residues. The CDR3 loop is CSATSLLAGGYEQYF. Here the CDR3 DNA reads TGCAGTGCTACCAGCCTCCTAGCGGGAGGATACGAGCAGTACTTC.

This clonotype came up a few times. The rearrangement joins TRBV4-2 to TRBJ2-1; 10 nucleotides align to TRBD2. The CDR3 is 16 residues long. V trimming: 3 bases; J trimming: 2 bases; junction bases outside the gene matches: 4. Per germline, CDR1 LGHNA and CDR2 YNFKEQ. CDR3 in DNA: TGTGCCAGCAGCCAGACTAGCGGGCTTACCTACAATGAGCAGTTCTTC. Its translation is CASSQTSGLTYNEQFF.

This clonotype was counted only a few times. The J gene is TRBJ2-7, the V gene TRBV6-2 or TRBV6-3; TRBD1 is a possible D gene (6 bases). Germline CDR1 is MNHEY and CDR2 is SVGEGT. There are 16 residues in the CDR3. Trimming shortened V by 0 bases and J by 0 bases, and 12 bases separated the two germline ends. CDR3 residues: CASSYSRDIYSYEQYF. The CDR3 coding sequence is TGTGCCAGCAGTTACTCTCGGGACATCTACTCCTACGAGCAGTACTTC.

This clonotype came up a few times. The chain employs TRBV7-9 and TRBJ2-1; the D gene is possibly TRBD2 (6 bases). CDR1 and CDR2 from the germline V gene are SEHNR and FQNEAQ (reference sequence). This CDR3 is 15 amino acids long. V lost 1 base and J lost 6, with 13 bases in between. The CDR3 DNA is TGTGCCAGCAGCTTAGTGCAGGAGGGTCGCAATGAGCAGTTCTTC. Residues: CASSLVQEGRNEQFF. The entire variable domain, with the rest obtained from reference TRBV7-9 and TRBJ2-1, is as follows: DTGVSQNPRHKITKRGQNVTFRCDPISEHNRLYWYRQTLGQGPEFLTYFQNEAQLEKSRLLSDRFSAERPKGSFSTLEIQRTEQGDSAMYLCASSLVQEGRNEQFFGPGTRLTVL.

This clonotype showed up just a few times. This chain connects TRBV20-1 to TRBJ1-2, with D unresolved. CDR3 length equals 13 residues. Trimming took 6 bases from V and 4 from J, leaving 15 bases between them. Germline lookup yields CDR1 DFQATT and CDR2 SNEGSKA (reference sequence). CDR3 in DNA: TGCAGTGCGGTAGGGTTATTGTCCTATGGCTACACCTTC. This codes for CSAVGLLSYGYTF.

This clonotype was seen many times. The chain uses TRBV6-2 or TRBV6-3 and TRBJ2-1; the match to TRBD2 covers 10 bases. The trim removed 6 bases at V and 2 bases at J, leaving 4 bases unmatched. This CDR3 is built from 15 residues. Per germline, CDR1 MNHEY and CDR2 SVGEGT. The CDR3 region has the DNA TGTGCCAGCAGCCAGCTAGCGGGAGCCTACAATGAGCAGTTCTTC. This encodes CASSQLAGAYNEQFF.

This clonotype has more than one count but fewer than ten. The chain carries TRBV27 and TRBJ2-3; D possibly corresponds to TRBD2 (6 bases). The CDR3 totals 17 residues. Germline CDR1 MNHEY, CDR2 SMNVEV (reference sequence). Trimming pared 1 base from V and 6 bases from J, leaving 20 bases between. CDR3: CASSLYPPWVRGDTQYF. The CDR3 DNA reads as TGTGCCAGCAGTTTATACCCCCCCTGGGTTCGGGGGGATACGCAGTATTTT.